The T cell receptor beta chain described here comes from a study of blood T cell repertoires in COVID-19. Study-level background: Material from acute and convalescent COVID-19 was sourced from the United States, Italy and Spain. PBMCs, B-cell-depleted T cells, or T cells were the source of the cDNA or gDNA that made up the material.

As handled by the study authors: Reference gene primer amplification yielded estimated nucleated cell counts. Profiling relied on immunoSEQ multiplex PCR, and the TCRdb table lists in-frame clones only, not all of them. V and J calls and clone size follow that table, whereas D and trimming were derived from the DNA. This sample has some 190,000 clones, with around nine tenths found just once. Turning to this clone: The same CDR3 also results from other DNA sequences found in this sample.

This receptor was identified in a human donor in a cohort sampled during active COVID-19. Sequenced input: peripheral blood.

CDR3 coding DNA: TGTGCCAGCAGCTTCTGGGACAGGAACACCGGGGAGCTGTTTTTT. Residues: CASSFWDRNTGELFF. The V call is TRBV5-6, the J call TRBJ2-2, with 7 bases lining up with TRBD1. Trimming removed 2 bases from V and 1 base from J; junction bases left unmatched: 2. The germline gives CDR1 SGHDT, CDR2 YYEEEE. The CDR3 has 15 amino acids.